This T cell receptor beta chain was found in a study of cytomegalovirus exposure and HLA in healthy donors. A note on this clone: Its antigen remains unidentified.

The PCR ran on 60 Vbeta and 13 Jbeta primers. The table came from immunoSEQ multiplex PCR; TCRdb's copy has only in-frame clones and leaves some out. The table records approximately 50,000 clones, approximately 52% of them present only once. This CDR3 comprises 16 residues. The germline CDR1 and CDR2 sequences are SGHTA and FQGTGA. General observations from the study: Cytomegalovirus-associated status was assigned to 150 or so TCR beta chains. Later analysis identified several of the most significant clusters that appeared linked to common viral pathogens. Most sequenced TCRs were rare (though some public TCRs occurred in many donors).

This clonotype was obtained from a human donor in good health. The chain carries TRBV7-3 and TRBJ2-5; TRBD1 might be the D (6 bases). The end of the DNA aligns better with TRBJ2-7, so the J call may be wrong. The specimen was PBMCs. CDR3 DNA sequence: TGTGCCAGCAGCTTATATGGGACAACCTCTGTCTACGAGCAGTACTTC. The encoded protein is CASSLYGTTSVYEQYF.